Shown below are 17 T cell receptor beta chains from a single sample sequenced in a study of cytomegalovirus exposure and HLA in healthy donors. With 60 Vbeta and 13 Jbeta primers, the PCR was carried out. Repertoires were generated with immunoSEQ multiplex PCR, while TCRdb's copy carries only in-frame clones and drops some. Here the sample spans 90,000 to 100,000 clones, 70% to 80% being singletons. Sequencing was performed on PBMCs. The source is a female donor in good health and CMV-seronegative.

The chain employs TRBV18 and TRBJ2-7; D perhaps matches TRBD1 (6 bases). This CDR3 region has 14 residues. Trimming stripped 3 bases from V and 0 bases from J, with 9 bases between. Germline CDR1 reads KGHSH; CDR2 reads LQKENI. CDR3 loop: CASSPRTDSYEQYF. DNA of the CDR3: TGTGCCAGCTCACCTAGGACAGACTCCTACGAGCAGTACTTC.

This clone was seen more than once but under ten times. The chain recombines TRBV7-9 with TRBJ2-5; TRBD2 is a possible D gene (6 bases). Trimming removed 4 bases at V and 5 bases at J, with 11 bases between. The V gene's germline CDR1 is SEHNR and CDR2 FQNEAQ (reference sequence). The CDR3 loop spans 13 amino acids. CDR3 sequence (DNA): TGTGCCAGCAGCTCCACGGGGAGGGAGACCCAGTACTTC. This translates into CASSSTGRETQYF.

The chain carries TRBV29-1 and TRBJ2-3; 8 nucleotides align to TRBD2. J gave up 2 bases and V 3 bases, and 10 bases lay outside the gene matches. The CDR3 spans 16 residues. Germline CDR1 and CDR2: SQVTM and ANQGSEA. The CDR3 nucleotides are TGCAGCGTTGACCTGGGGCCGGGGGGGAACACAGATACGCAGTATTTT. Protein sequence: CSVDLGPGGNTDTQYF.

The V call is TRBV15, the J call TRBJ2-7; TRBD2 might be the D (6 bases). Germline-derived CDR1 and CDR2 are LNHNV and YYDKDF (reference sequence). Between the trimmed V and J ends, which lost 5 bases and 0 bases, there was a span of 17 bases. CDR3 length: 16 amino acids. The DNA of the CDR3 is TGTGCCACCAGCGCCGGGGGTTGGGCTAGCTCCTACGAGCAGTACTTC. This gives the protein CATSAGGWASSYEQYF.

The chain joins TRBV5-1 to TRBJ2-1; TRBD1 aligns across 11 bases. J gave up 10 bases and V 4 bases, and 13 bases lay outside the gene matches. This CDR3 spans 16 amino acids. The germline CDR1 and CDR2 sequences are SGHRS and YFSETQ. The DNA of the CDR3 is TGCGCCAGCAGCCCGATCGTAAGGACAGGGGGCAGCGAGCAGTTCTTC. It yields the protein CASSPIVRTGGSEQFF.

The chain couples TRBV7-3 to TRBJ1-6; D unclear. The V end lost 2 bases, the J end lost 7 bases, and 9 bases lay between the germline ends. Germline CDR1 reads SGHTA; CDR2 reads FQGTGA. The CDR3 extends over 14 amino acids. This CDR3 reads CASSLSRENSPLHF. CDR3 coding DNA: TGTGCCAGCAGCTTATCACGAGAAAATTCACCCCTCCACTTT.

The gene calls are TRBV6-6 and TRBJ1-2; TRBD1 agrees at 7 bases. This CDR3 region has 16 residues. The germline CDR1 and CDR2 sequences are MNHNY and SVGAGI (reference sequence). V gave up 2 bases and J gave up 6 bases; unmatched junction bases: 12. CDR3 bases: TGTGCCAGCAGTTACCCGGGACTGGACAGGAGGAATGGCTACACCTTC. It specifies CASSYPGLDRRNGYTF.

To note about this clone: The junction departs from germline at one end; a sequencing error may be responsible. V usage is TRBV11-2 and J usage is TRBJ1-1; D not resolved. In germline, CDR1 is SGHAT, CDR2 FQNNGV. This CDR3 region has 16 residues. CDR3 nucleotide sequence: TGTGCCAGCAGCTCCCTAAATCGAGGGTTGAACACTGAAGCTTCCTTT. Translation: CASSSLNRGLNTEASF.

The chain employs TRBV27 and TRBJ2-7, with D possibly matching TRBD2 (5 bases). Germline V gene lookup returns CDR1 MNHEY and CDR2 SMNVEV (reference sequence). This CDR3 comprises 13 residues. V was trimmed by 6 bases and J by 4 bases, leaving 13 bases between them. This CDR3 reads CASSPSGLYEQYF. The CDR3 DNA follows: TGTGCCAGCAGCCCCTCCGGACTGTACGAGCAGTACTTC.

CDR3 sequence reads: CASSLEGVDTQYF. As DNA, the CDR3 is TGTGCCAGCAGCTTGGAAGGGGTAGATACGCAGTATTTT. The gene calls are TRBV5-4 and TRBJ2-3; a possible D gene is TRBD1 (5 bases). The germline V gene encodes CDR1 SGHNT and CDR2 YYREEE (reference sequence). This CDR3 has 13 amino acids. The germline V and J ends were trimmed by 0 bases and 5 bases, with 7 bases remaining between them.

Remarks on this clone: The identical CDR3 is also encoded by other nucleotide sequences in the sample. This chain uses TRBV6-5 with TRBJ2-3; 7 nucleotides align to TRBD1. From germline, CDR1 is MNHEY and CDR2 SVGAGI. V was clipped by 0 bases and J by 0 bases; unmatched bases: 0. This CDR3 comprises 15 residues. Here the CDR3 DNA reads TGTGCCAGCAGTTACTCGGGACAGAGCACAGATACGCAGTATTTT. This codes for CASSYSGQSTDTQYF.

The chain couples TRBV27 to TRBJ1-5; D not certain. Trimming took 3 bases from V and 2 from J, leaving 8 bases between them. This CDR3 is 14 amino acids long. Germline V lookup: CDR1 MNHEY, CDR2 SMNVEV (reference sequence). The CDR3 here is CASSFFSGNQPQHF. The DNA for the CDR3 is TGTGCCAGCAGTTTTTTCAGCGGCAATCAGCCCCAGCATTTT.

This clone was seen just once. The chain uses TRBV4-2 and TRBJ1-5, with D perhaps TRBD1 (5 bases). V lost 0 bases to trimming and J lost 4 bases, with 10 bases between them. Germline V gene data show CDR1 as LGHNA and CDR2 as YNFKEQ. The CDR3 has 15 amino acids. The CDR3: CASSQDNRMNQPQHF. DNA for the CDR3: TGTGCCAGCAGCCAAGATAACAGGATGAATCAGCCCCAGCATTTT.

This clone was recorded once. CDR3 protein: CASSLGLNTGELFF. The CDR3 DNA is TGTGCCAGCAGCCTAGGACTAAACACCGGGGAGCTGTTTTTT. The chain is built from TRBV11-2 and TRBJ2-2; possible D gene TRBD2, 6 bases. From germline, CDR1 is SGHAT and CDR2 FQNNGV. This CDR3 comprises 14 residues. V was trimmed by 5 bases and J by 2 bases, leaving 9 bases between them.

The chain joins TRBV2 to TRBJ1-2; the match to TRBD1 covers 10 bases. CDR1 is SNHLY, CDR2 FYNNEI, per germline. V shed 6 bases and J 4 bases; nucleotides not matched to a gene: 8. This CDR3 region has 15 residues. The DNA for the CDR3 is TGTGCCAGCAGGACAGGGGGCGGATCATCCTATGGCTACACCTTC. Protein product: CASRTGGGSSYGYTF.

The chain recombines TRBV11-3 with TRBJ1-1; perhaps TRBD1 as D (5 bases). The germline V gene encodes CDR1 SGHNT and CDR2 YENEEA. V lost 2 bases and J lost 5, with 9 bases in between. The CDR3 runs 13 residues. The CDR3 sequence: CASSLLGGTEAFF. The CDR3 DNA follows: TGTGCCAGCAGCTTACTGGGGGGAACTGAAGCTTTCTTT.

The chain carries TRBV5-4 and TRBJ1-3, with D tentatively TRBD1 (5 bases). CDR1 and CDR2 from the germline V gene are SGHNT and YYREEE (reference sequence). V was shortened by 3 bases and J by 3 bases, with 16 bases between the two germline ends. The CDR3 has 16 amino acids. CDR3 in amino acids: CASSYERGPLGNTIYF. CDR3 sequence (DNA): TGTGCCAGCAGCTACGAAAGGGGTCCCCTTGGAAACACCATATATTTT.